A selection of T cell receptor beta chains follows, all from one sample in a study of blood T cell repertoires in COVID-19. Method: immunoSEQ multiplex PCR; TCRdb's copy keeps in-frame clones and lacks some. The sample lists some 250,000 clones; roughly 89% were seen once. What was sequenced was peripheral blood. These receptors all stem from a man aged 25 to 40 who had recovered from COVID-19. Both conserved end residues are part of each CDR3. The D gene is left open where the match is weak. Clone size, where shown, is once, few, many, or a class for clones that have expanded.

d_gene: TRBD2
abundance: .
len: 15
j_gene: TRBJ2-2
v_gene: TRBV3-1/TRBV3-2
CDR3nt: TGTGCCAGCAGCCGAGCGGGGGGCGGCTCCGGGGAGCTGTTTTTT
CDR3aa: CASSRAGGGSGELFF

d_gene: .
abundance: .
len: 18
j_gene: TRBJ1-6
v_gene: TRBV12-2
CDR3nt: TGTGCAAGTCGCTTAGCCCTACAGGGGTCCCCCTATAATTCACCCCTCCACTTT
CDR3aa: CASRLALQGSPYNSPLHF

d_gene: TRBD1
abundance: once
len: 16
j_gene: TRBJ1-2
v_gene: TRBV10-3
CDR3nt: TGTGCCATCAGTCGGCAGGGGGCGCATAAGGAGAATGGCTACACCTTC
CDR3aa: CAISRQGAHKENGYTF

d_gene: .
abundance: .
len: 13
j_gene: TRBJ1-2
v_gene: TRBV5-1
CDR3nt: TGCGCCAGCAGCGACGGGGATAACTATGGCTACACCTTC
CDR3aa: CASSDGDNYGYTF

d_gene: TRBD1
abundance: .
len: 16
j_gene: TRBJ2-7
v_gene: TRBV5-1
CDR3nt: TGCGCCAGCAGCGAGACCGGGGACAGTCCATCCTACGAGCAGTACTTC
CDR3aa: CASSETGDSPSYEQYF

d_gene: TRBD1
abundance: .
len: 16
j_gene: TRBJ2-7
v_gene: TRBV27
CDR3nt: TGTGCCAGCAGTCCCTTTTGGGACAGGGAGTCCTACGAGCAGTACTTC
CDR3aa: CASSPFWDRESYEQYF

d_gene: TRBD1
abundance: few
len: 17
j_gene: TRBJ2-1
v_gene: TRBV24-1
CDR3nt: TGTGCCACCAGCCCTCGTGCCGGGACAGGGGTCTACAATGAGCAGTTCTTC
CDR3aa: CATSPRAGTGVYNEQFF

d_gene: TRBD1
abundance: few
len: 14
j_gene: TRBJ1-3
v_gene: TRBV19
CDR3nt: TGTGCCAGTAGTATTTCGGGACAGGGTCACACCATATATTTT
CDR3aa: CASSISGQGHTIYF

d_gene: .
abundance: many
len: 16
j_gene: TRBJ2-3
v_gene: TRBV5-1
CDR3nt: TGCGCCAGCAGCTCGACGGGACACGCTAGCACAGATACGCAGTATTTT
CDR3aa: CASSSTGHASTDTQYF

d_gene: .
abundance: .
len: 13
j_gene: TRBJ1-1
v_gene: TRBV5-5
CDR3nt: TGTGCCAGCAGCCCCCAGGGGAACACTGAAGCTTTCTTT
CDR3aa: CASSPQGNTEAFF

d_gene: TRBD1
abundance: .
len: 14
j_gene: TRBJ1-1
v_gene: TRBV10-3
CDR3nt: TGTGCCATCACCTTGGACAGGGTAAACACTGAAGCTTTCTTT
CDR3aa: CAITLDRVNTEAFF

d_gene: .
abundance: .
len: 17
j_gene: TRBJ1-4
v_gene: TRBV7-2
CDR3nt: TGTGCCAGCAGCACGGGGATGCCGGGTTCAGGCGCCGAAAAACTGTTTTTT
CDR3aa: CASSTGMPGSGAEKLFF

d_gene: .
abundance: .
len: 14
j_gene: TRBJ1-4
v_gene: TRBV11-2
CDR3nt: TGTGCCAGCAGCTTACGGCAGGTTAATGAAAAACTGTTTTTT
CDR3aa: CASSLRQVNEKLFF

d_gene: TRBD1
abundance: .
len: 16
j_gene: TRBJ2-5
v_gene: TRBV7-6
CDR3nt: TGTGCCAGCAGCTTAGCGGGACAGCTATCCAGGGAGACCCAGTACTTC
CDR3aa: CASSLAGQLSRETQYF

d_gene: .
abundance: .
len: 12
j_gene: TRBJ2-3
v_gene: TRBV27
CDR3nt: TGTGCCAGCAGAAGAGCCACAGATACGCAGTATTTT
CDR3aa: CASRRATDTQYF

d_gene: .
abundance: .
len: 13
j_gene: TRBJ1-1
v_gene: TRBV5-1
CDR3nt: TGCGCCAGCAGCTTGGGAGCCCACACTGAAGCTTTCTTT
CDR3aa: CASSLGAHTEAFF

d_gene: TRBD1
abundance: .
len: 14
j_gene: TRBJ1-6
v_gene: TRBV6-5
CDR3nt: TGTGCCAGCAGCCCGACAGGGGGCCGTTCACCCCTCCACTTT
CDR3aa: CASSPTGGRSPLHF

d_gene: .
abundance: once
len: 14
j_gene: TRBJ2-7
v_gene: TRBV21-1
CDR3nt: TGTGCCAGCAGCGACAGGGGCTGGAAGGACGAGCAGTACTTC
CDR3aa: CASSDRGWKDEQYF

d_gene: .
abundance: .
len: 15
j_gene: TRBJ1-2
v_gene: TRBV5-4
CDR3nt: TGTGCCAGCAGCCCGGGTGGGGGCGACGGCCATGGCTACACCTTC
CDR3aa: CASSPGGGDGHGYTF

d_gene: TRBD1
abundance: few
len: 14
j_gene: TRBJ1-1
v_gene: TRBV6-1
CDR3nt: TGTGCCAGCAGTGACCGGACAGGGGCAAGGAGAGCTTTCTTT
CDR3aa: CASSDRTGARRAFF

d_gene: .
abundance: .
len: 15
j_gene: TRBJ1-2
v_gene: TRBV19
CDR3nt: TGTGCCAGTAGTCCCCCCCCAGGGCGAAACTATGGCTACACCTTC
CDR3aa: CASSPPPGRNYGYTF

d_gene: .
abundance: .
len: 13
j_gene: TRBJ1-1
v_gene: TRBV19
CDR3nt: TGTGCCAGTAGGCAGATCATGAACACTGAAGCTTTCTTT
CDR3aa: CASRQIMNTEAFF

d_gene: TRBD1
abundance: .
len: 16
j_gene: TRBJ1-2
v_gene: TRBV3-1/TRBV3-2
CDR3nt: TGTGCCAGCAGCCTTGGACAGGGGGCGCCCCGAAGTGGCTACACCTTC
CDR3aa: CASSLGQGAPRSGYTF

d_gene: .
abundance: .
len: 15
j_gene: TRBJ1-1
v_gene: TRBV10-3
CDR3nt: TGTGCCATCAAGGATCAGGCGACAGGCAACACTGAAGCTTTCTTT
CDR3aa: CAIKDQATGNTEAFF

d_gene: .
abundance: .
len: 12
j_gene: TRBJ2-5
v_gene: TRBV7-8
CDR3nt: TGTGCCAGCAGCGCAGGGTCCGAGACCCAGTACTTC
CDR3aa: CASSAGSETQYF

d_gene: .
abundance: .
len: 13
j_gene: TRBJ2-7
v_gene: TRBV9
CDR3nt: TGTGCCAGCAGCGGCGGGGGCATCTACGAGCAGTACTTC
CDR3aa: CASSGGGIYEQYF

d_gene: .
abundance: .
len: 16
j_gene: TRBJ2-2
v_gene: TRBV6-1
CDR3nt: TGTGCCAGCAGTGGACCCCCGGGGGCGAACACCGGGGAGCTGTTTTTT
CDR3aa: CASSGPPGANTGELFF

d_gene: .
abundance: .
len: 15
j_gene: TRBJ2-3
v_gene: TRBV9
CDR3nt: TGTGCCAGCAGCGCGGGACTCAGGGGCACAGATACGCAGTATTTT
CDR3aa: CASSAGLRGTDTQYF

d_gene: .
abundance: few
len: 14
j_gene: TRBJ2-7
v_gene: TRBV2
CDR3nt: TGTGCCAGATCCTCAGGGGTGAGCTCCTACGAGCAGTACTTC
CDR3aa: CARSSGVSSYEQYF

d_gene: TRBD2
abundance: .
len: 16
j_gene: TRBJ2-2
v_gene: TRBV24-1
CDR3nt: TGTGCCACCAGTGACAGGGGACTAGCGGCCACCGGGGAGCTGTTTTTT
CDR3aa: CATSDRGLAATGELFF

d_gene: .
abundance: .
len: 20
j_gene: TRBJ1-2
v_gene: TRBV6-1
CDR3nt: TGTGCCAGCAGTGAATCGGGGGGGGACGGGAGCAGGGGCCCTTCCTATGGCTACACCTTC
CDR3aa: CASSESGGDGSRGPSYGYTF

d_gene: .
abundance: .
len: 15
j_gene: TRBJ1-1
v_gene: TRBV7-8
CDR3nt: TGTGCCAGCAGCTTCCCGAGCGGCATGAACACTGAAGCTTTCTTT
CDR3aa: CASSFPSGMNTEAFF

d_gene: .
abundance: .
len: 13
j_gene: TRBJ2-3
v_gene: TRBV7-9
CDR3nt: TGTGCCAGCAGCTTAGTAGGACAGAATACGCAGTATTTT
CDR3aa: CASSLVGQNTQYF

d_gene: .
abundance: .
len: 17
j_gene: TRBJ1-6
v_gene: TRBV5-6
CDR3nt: TGTGCCAGCAGCTTGTCCGGATGGAGCTCCTATAATTCACCCCTCCACTTT
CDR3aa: CASSLSGWSSYNSPLHF

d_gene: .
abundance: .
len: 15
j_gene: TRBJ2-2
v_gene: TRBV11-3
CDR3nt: TGTGCCAGCAGCTCCCGGCGGGGGCGCACCGGGGAGCTGTTTTTT
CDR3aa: CASSSRRGRTGELFF

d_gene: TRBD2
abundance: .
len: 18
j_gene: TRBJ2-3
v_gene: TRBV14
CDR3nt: TGTGCCAGCAGCCCCTTCGAGCGAGCGGGGGGGCTAACAGATACGCAGTATTTT
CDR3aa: CASSPFERAGGLTDTQYF

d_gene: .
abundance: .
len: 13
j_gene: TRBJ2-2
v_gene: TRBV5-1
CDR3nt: TGCGCCAGCAGCCCTCCTCCGACGGGGAAGCTGTTTTTT
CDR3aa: CASSPPPTGKLFF

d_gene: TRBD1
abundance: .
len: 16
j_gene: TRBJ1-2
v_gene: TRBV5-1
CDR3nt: TGCGCCAGCAGCGCCGGTTGGGACAGGGGGGAATCTGGCTACACCTTC
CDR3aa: CASSAGWDRGESGYTF

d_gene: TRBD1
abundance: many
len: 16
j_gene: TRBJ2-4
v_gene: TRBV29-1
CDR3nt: TGCAGCGCGACAAGACAGGGGCCTGGGGCCAAAAACATTCAGTACTTC
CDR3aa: CSATRQGPGAKNIQYF

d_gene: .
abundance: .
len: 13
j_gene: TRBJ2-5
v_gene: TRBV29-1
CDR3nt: TGCAGCGTTGACCCCGCGGGTGATGGGACCCAGTACTTC
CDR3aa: CSVDPAGDGTQYF

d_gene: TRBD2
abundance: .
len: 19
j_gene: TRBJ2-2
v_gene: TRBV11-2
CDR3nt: TGTGCCAGCAGCTTATTTGGTCGCGGGGGGGCGGATTACCCCGGGGAGCTGTTTTTT
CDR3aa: CASSLFGRGGADYPGELFF

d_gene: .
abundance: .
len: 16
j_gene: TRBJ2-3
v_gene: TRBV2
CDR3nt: TGTGCCAGCAGGGACCCGACTAGAACTAGCACAGATACGCAGTATTTT
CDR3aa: CASRDPTRTSTDTQYF

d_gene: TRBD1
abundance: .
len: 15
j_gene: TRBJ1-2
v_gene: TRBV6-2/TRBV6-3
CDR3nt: TGTGCCAGCAGTAGGTCGTCGGGACAGGGAAGCGGCTACACCTTC
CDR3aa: CASSRSSGQGSGYTF

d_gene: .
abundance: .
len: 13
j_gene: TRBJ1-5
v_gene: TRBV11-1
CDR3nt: TGTGCCAGCAGCTTAGGGCAGAATCAGCCCCAGCATTTT
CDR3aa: CASSLGQNQPQHF

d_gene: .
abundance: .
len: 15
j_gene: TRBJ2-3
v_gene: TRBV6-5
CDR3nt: TGTGCCAGCGGCACAGGTCCCCCCCCCACAGATACGCAGTATTTT
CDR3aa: CASGTGPPPTDTQYF

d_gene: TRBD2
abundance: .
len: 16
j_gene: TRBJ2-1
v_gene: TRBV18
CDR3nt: TGTGCCAGCTCATGGCCCGGGACTAGGGTGGCCAATGAGCAGTTCTTC
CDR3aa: CASSWPGTRVANEQFF

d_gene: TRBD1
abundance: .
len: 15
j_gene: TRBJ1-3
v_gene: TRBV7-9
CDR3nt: TGTGCCAGCAGCCCCGCAGGGGGCCCTGGAAACACCATATATTTT
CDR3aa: CASSPAGGPGNTIYF

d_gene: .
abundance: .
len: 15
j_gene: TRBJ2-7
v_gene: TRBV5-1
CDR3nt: TGCGCCAGCAGCTTGGCCTCGGGGAAACCCTACGAGCAGTACTTC
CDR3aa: CASSLASGKPYEQYF

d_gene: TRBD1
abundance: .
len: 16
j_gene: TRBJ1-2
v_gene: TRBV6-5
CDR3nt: TGTGCCAGCAGTTTTTCCGGGACAGCTTTCTCCTATGGCTACACCTTC
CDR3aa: CASSFSGTAFSYGYTF